A selection of T cell receptor beta chains follows, all from one sample in a study of T cell repertoires in ileal Crohn's disease. Here immunoSEQ multiplex PCR was the method, and the copy in TCRdb shows in-frame clones only, minus some. The sample comprises under 12,000 clones, around 74% of which are singletons, and roughly 7.4% rests with the top ten. Sequenced material: ileal tissue. The source of these receptors is an adult with Crohn's disease. The CDR3 runs from the conserved cysteine through the conserved F or W. Each record gives: clone size, D gene, V gene, J gene, CDR3 protein, CDR3 DNA. A D gene is named only where the DNA matches it firmly. Clone size is stated in some rows and not others, as once, few, many or a class when expanded.

-	-	TRBV27	TRBJ2-1	CASSLGRVNEQFF	TGTGCCAGCAGTTTAGGCAGGGTCAATGAGCAGTTCTTC
-	TRBD1	TRBV10-3	TRBJ1-6	CAISESPGQANSPLHF	TGTGCCATCAGTGAATCCCCGGGACAGGCGAATTCACCCCTCCACTTT
-	-	TRBV6-1	TRBJ1-2	CASRRAGDRDGYTF	TGTGCCAGCAGACGGGCAGGGGATCGTGATGGCTACACCTTC
once	TRBD1	TRBV6-6	TRBJ2-3	CASSYRQGTQYF	TGTGCCAGCAGTTACCGACAGGGGACGCAGTATTTT
few	TRBD2	TRBV6-6	TRBJ2-7	CASSFKAGATSYEQYF	TGTGCCAGCAGTTTTAAAGCGGGGGCCACCTCCTACGAGCAGTACTTC
-	-	TRBV27	TRBJ1-2	CASREGPKGYTF	TGTGCCAGCCGGGAGGGGCCCAAAGGCTACACCTTC
-	TRBD1	TRBV7-9	TRBJ1-1	CASRDGQQGEAFF	TGTGCCAGCAGAGATGGACAGCAGGGGGAGGCTTTCTTT
once	-	TRBV5-5	TRBJ2-5	CASSRSTAQETQYF	TGTGCCAGCAGCCGATCGACAGCCCAAGAGACCCAGTACTTC
-	TRBD1	TRBV6-5	TRBJ2-7	CASSYEQGAYEQYF	TGTGCCAGCAGTTACGAACAGGGGGCCTACGAGCAGTACTTC
-	-	TRBV6-1	TRBJ1-4	CASSELPATNEKLFF	TGTGCCAGCAGTGAACTCCCAGCGACTAATGAAAAACTGTTTTTT
-	TRBD2	TRBV19	TRBJ2-7	CASRASGGYEQYF	TGTGCCAGTAGGGCCTCGGGAGGGTACGAGCAGTACTTC
-	-	TRBV28	TRBJ1-5	CASSPFQRVGDQPQHF	TGTGCCAGCAGCCCATTCCAACGTGTGGGCGATCAGCCCCAGCATTTT
-	-	TRBV6-6	TRBJ2-7	CASRENKDGYYEQYF	TGTGCCAGCAGGGAGAACAAAGACGGATACTACGAGCAGTACTTC
few	TRBD2	TRBV5-1	TRBJ2-1	CASSQRQTSGGGEQFF	TGCGCCAGCAGCCAGAGGCAGACTAGCGGGGGAGGTGAGCAGTTCTTC
-	TRBD1	TRBV9	TRBJ1-1	CASSAHNTGGTEAFF	TGTGCCAGCAGCGCCCATAACACAGGGGGGACTGAAGCTTTCTTT
-	TRBD2	TRBV11-2	TRBJ2-5	CASSPSGGPLETQYF	TGTGCCAGCAGTCCCAGCGGGGGGCCACTGGAGACCCAGTACTTC